This TCR beta chain appears in the sequencing data of a study of read filtering for tumor transcriptome and immune sequencing. This CDR3 region has 13 residues. The germline gives CDR1 MNHNS, CDR2 SASEGT. The ends were cut back, 1 base at V and 9 bases at J, with 10 bases in the middle. Molecular barcoded adaptors covering alpha/delta and beta/gamma chains were used on about 0.4 ug RNA. One entry per CDR3 protein results from TCRdb running MiXCR on the reads. The sample lists about 35,000 distinct CDR3 sequences, approximately 14% occurring once. Study-level findings and limits: Sorted CD138-negative bone marrow cells were not purified T cells. Without single-read clonotypes, shared clonotype proportions correlated more between IR-seq and RNA-seq.

Turning to this clonotype: Antigen: not known. Being one base from a much bigger clone, this may be a read error.

The chain combines TRBV6-1 with TRBJ2-1; D unresolved. The clonotype comes from a donor aged 40 or older with multiple myeloma. The source material was a population of CD138-negative cells sorted from bone marrow. CDR3 DNA: TGTGCCAGCAGTGAAGTCGTAACGGGTGAGCAGTTCTTC. Protein: CASSEVVTGEQFF.